The sample holds many counts of the clone carrying this TCR beta chain. This sample was included in a study of T cells in Graves' hyperthyroidism and ophthalmopathy. The wider study: Peripheral blood samples were taken at initial diagnosis, prior to any treatment.

Template material for amplifying TCR beta CDR3 regions consisted of RNA transcripts. Carried out on the TCR CDR3, a first-round RT-PCR used the HTBI primer set. TCRdb passed the multiplex PCR reads through MiXCR, listing each CDR3 protein once. Of about 690,000 distinct CDR3 sequences in the sample, around 15% are singletons; the top ten hold roughly a sixth. The V end was cut by 6 bases, the J end by 7 bases, with 19 bases between. Germline assignment: CDR1 MNHEY and CDR2 SMNVEV (reference sequence). The CDR3 runs 15 residues. Out of approximately 10 ml of fresh peripheral blood came the PBMCs. This receptor was taken from a man aged 45-65 years with Graves' hyperthyroidism. The sequenced sample was blood. The chain has TRBV27 and TRBJ2-1; TRBD1 is a possible D gene (7 bases). The CDR3 region has the DNA TGTGCCAGCAGGTCAGGGGGAGGTCAAGGGAATGAGCAGTTCTTC. It specifies CASRSGGGQGNEQFF.